This TCR beta chain was observed in a study of blood T cell repertoires in COVID-19. Study details: Nucleic acid was either cDNA or gDNA, and it came from T cells, B-cell-depleted T cells, or PBMCs.

Profiling relied on immunoSEQ multiplex PCR, and the TCRdb table lists in-frame clones only, not all of them. Counted here are under 350,000 clones, roughly 88% occurring once; the ten biggest clones make up 9.5% to 12%. V was trimmed by 0 bases and J by 4 bases, leaving 7 bases between them. The CDR3 loop spans 13 amino acids. Per the germline V gene, CDR1 is MNHGY and CDR2 is SVAAGI. V is TRBV6-9 and J is TRBJ2-7; D uncertain. This receptor was obtained from a woman in her 70s with acute or convalescent COVID-19. Sequenced sample: peripheral blood. CDR3 residues: CASSYSAVYEQYF. The DNA of the CDR3 is TGTGCCAGCAGTTATTCCGCAGTTTACGAGCAGTACTTC.